These 21 T cell receptor beta chains share one sample of origin, sequenced in a study of blood T cell repertoires in COVID-19 (dated by TCRdb to about 2020). Receptors were amplified or captured by the immunoSEQ multiplex PCR assay. TCRdb took over this immuneACCESS table, retaining in-frame rearrangements with V and J assigned. Such tables are incomplete; in checked studies, under half of the missing clones stem from an unresolved V gene, and the remainder is unexplained. This sample holds over 300,000 clones; 80% to 90% were observed only once. More than 2% of the sample is in the top ten clones. Sequencing used PBMCs or T cells enriched from blood (not recorded which). These receptors all stem from a man aged 25 to 45 who had recovered from COVID-19.

The chain joins TRBV2 to TRBJ1-1; D gene uncertain. Germline lookup yields CDR1 SNHLY and CDR2 FYNNEI. V was shortened by 10 bases and J by 0 bases, with 12 bases between the two germline ends. This CDR3 region has 13 residues. In nucleotides, the CDR3 is TGTGCCACCGCGTACAGCATGAACACTGAAGCTTTCTTT. Translation gives CATAYSMNTEAFF.

The chain couples TRBV2 to TRBJ1-4, with 7 bases matching TRBD1. The length of the CDR3 is 13 residues. In germline, CDR1 is SNHLY, CDR2 FYNNEI. The trim removed 8 bases at V and 6 bases at J, leaving 6 bases unmatched. The CDR3 nucleotides read TGTGCCAGCGGAAGGGGGCCAGATGAAAAACTGTTTTTT. As protein: CASGRGPDEKLFF.

The chain joins TRBV27 to TRBJ1-3, with 8 bases aligning to TRBD1. The CDR3 is 13 amino acids. In germline, CDR1 is MNHEY, CDR2 SMNVEV (reference sequence). The ends lost 5 bases at V and 4 bases at J; junction bases unmatched: 1. CDR3 loop: CASSRDRGNTIYF. The CDR3 DNA is TGTGCCAGCAGTAGGGACAGGGGAAACACCATATATTTT.

The V and J genes are TRBV5-1 and TRBJ1-1; no firm D call. The CDR3 runs to 14 residues. Germline CDR1 reads SGHRS; CDR2 reads YFSETQ. V shed 2 bases and J shed 12 bases, with 20 bases lying between them. CDR3 sequence reads: CASSLSSSRSTTFF. CDR3 DNA: TGCGCCAGCAGCTTATCTTCGTCGCGGTCGACGACTTTCTTT.

The chain has TRBV5-1 and TRBJ1-5, with a possible D match to TRBD1 (6 bases). Germline lookup yields CDR1 SGHRS and CDR2 YFSETQ. The CDR3 consists of 13 residues. V lost 0 bases and J 7 bases, leaving 8 bases between the germline ends. The CDR3 DNA sequence: TGCGCCAGCAGCTTGGCAGGGGACCAGCCCCAGCATTTT. This codes for CASSLAGDQPQHF.

The rearrangement links TRBV18 to TRBJ1-3; TRBD1 might be the D (5 bases). Trimming shortened V by 1 base and J by 7 bases, and 14 bases separated the two germline ends. This CDR3 comprises 15 residues. Germline CDR1 and CDR2: KGHSH and LQKENI. The CDR3 DNA reads TGTGCCAGCTCACCACGCGAAGGGGTGGCGAACACCATATATTTT. Protein: CASSPREGVANTIYF.

The genes are TRBV6-5 and TRBJ1-3; D possibly corresponds to TRBD1 (6 bases). The V and J ends lost 8 bases and 0 bases respectively, with 11 bases between them. The CDR3 length is 14 residues. Looked up from germline, CDR1 is MNHEY and CDR2 is SVGAGI. In DNA, the CDR3 is TGTGCCAGCCAAACAGGGTCCTCTGGAAACACCATATATTTT. Its protein is CASQTGSSGNTIYF.

The genes are TRBV19 and TRBJ1-5; D may be TRBD1 (6 bases). V lost 6 bases and J 3 bases, leaving 12 bases between the germline ends. Germline CDR1 reads LNHDA; CDR2 reads SQIVND (reference sequence). CDR3 length: 14 residues. The CDR3 DNA reads TGTGCCAGTAGATCCGGACAGTCCAATCAGCCCCAGCATTTT. It codes for CASRSGQSNQPQHF.

The chain links TRBV4-2 to TRBJ1-5; no clear D gene. V was shortened by 1 base and J by 4 bases, with 14 bases between the two germline ends. Germline assignment: CDR1 LGHNA and CDR2 YNFKEQ. The CDR3 consists of 16 residues. In DNA, the CDR3 is TGTGCCAGCAGCCAAGTGGGTAGCGGCCCTAATCAGCCCCAGCATTTT. This encodes CASSQVGSGPNQPQHF.

The chain combines TRBV29-1 with TRBJ1-1; D might be TRBD1 (6 bases). This CDR3 is built from 11 residues. Looked up from germline, CDR1 is SQVTM and CDR2 is ANQGSEA. V gave up 8 bases and J gave up 10 bases, with 17 bases separating them. CDR3 in amino acids: CSSKEGVRAFF. The CDR3 nucleotides read TGCAGCTCAAAAGAGGGGGTGAGAGCTTTCTTT. Full variable domain (missing parts from reference TRBV29-1 and TRBJ1-1): SAVISQKPSRDICQRGTSLTIQCQVDSQVTMMFWYRQQPGQSLTLIATANQGSEATYESGFVIDKFPISRPNLTFSTLTVSNMSPEDSSIYLCSSKEGVRAFFGQGTRLTVV.

V and J are TRBV18 and TRBJ2-2, with 7 bases identical to TRBD1. V shed 6 bases, J shed 2 bases, and the junction held 3 bases outside the gene matches. Germline V lookup: CDR1 KGHSH, CDR2 LQKENI. The CDR3 covers 14 residues. The CDR3 DNA follows: TGTGCCAGCTCGGGACAGCAAAACACCGGGGAGCTGTTTTTT. Translation: CASSGQQNTGELFF.

This chain joins TRBV3-1 (or the pseudogene TRBV3-2) and TRBJ1-3, with D uncertain. V was shortened by 1 base and J by 0 bases, with 13 bases between the two germline ends. CDR3 length: 17 amino acids. Germline CDR1 is LGHDT and CDR2 is YNNKEL (reference sequence). CDR3 bases: TGTGCCAGCAGCCAAGTAGGCAGGTCCAACTCTGGAAACACCATATATTTT. This encodes CASSQVGRSNSGNTIYF.

This chain joins TRBV7-9 and TRBJ1-4; D gene uncertain. Trimming removed 1 base from V and 5 bases from J, with 11 bases in between. CDR1 is SEHNR, CDR2 FQNEAQ, per germline (reference sequence). CDR3 length: 15 residues. CDR3 sequence: CASSLGLYPNEKLFF. Written as DNA, the CDR3 is TGTGCCAGCAGCTTAGGCCTCTACCCGAATGAAAAACTGTTTTTT.

This clone was counted a single time. V is TRBV19 and J is TRBJ1-1, with D unresolved. The CDR3 length is 12 residues. The germline V and J ends were trimmed by 0 bases and 5 bases, with 4 bases remaining between them. Germline V gene lookup returns CDR1 LNHDA and CDR2 SQIVND (reference sequence). The CDR3 nucleotides are TGTGCCAGTAGTATAGACAGGACTGAAGCTTTCTTT. Protein: CASSIDRTEAFF.

The chain links TRBV7-2 to TRBJ2-5; a possible D gene is TRBD1 (5 bases). Trimming removed 5 bases from V and 5 bases from J, with 12 bases in between. Germline CDR1 and CDR2: SGHTA and FQGNSA. The CDR3 covers 13 residues. CDR3 sequence: CASSRGSGETQYF. The DNA of the CDR3 is TGTGCCAGCAGCAGGGGTTCTGGCGAGACCCAGTACTTC.

The rearrangement joins TRBV6-5 to TRBJ2-7; weak D call: TRBD1 (6 bases). V was trimmed by 6 bases and J by 1 base, leaving 13 bases between them. CDR3 length: 14 residues. CDR1 is MNHEY, CDR2 SVGAGI, per germline. Here the CDR3 DNA reads TGTGCCAGCAGGGGGGCAGCTAAATCCTACGAGCAGTACTTC. It translates to CASRGAAKSYEQYF.

V gene TRBV9 combines with J gene TRBJ2-1; no definite D call. The CDR3 covers 14 residues. The germline V gene encodes CDR1 SGDLS and CDR2 YYNGEE. Between the trimmed V and J ends, which lost 4 bases and 8 bases, there was a span of 16 bases. DNA for the CDR3: TGTGCCAGCAGCCTTTCCCTTCTATCGGATGAGCAGTTCTTC. Its translation is CASSLSLLSDEQFF.

The chain links TRBV5-4 to TRBJ1-6; 7 nucleotides match TRBD1. The CDR3 has 15 amino acids. V lost 0 bases, J lost 7 bases, and 4 bases stayed unmatched. Germline V gene sequence: CDR1 SGHNT, CDR2 YYREEE (reference sequence). The CDR3 protein is CASSLGQGSNSPLHF. The CDR3 nucleotides are TGTGCCAGCAGCTTGGGACAGGGTAGCAATTCACCCCTCCACTTT.

The chain links TRBV12-3 or TRBV12-4 to TRBJ2-7, with TRBD1 matching 7 bases. This CDR3 spans 13 amino acids. Trimming cost V 0 bases and J 6 bases; bases outside gene matches: 2. DNA of the CDR3: TGTGCCAGCAGTTTAGCGACAGGGAGCGAGCAGTACTTC. Translating it yields CASSLATGSEQYF.

V gene TRBV2 combines with J gene TRBJ1-2; 11 nucleotides align to TRBD1. This CDR3 is built from 15 residues. Germline lookup yields CDR1 SNHLY and CDR2 FYNNEI. Germline trimming cut 8 bases from V and 3 bases from J; bases unmatched to any gene: 8. CDR3: CASGQGAWVDYGYTF. The CDR3 region has the DNA TGTGCCAGCGGACAGGGGGCATGGGTGGACTATGGCTACACCTTC. The variable domain in full, with the rest retrieved from reference TRBV2 and TRBJ1-2, is EPEVTQTPSHQVTQMGQEVILRCVPISNHLYFYWYRQILGQKVEFLVSFYNNEISEKSEIFDDQFSVERPDGSNFTLKIRSTKLEDSAMYFCASGQGAWVDYGYTFGSGTRLTVV.

The CDR3 DNA reads as TGTGCCACCAGCCGAGCGGGGGATACGCAGTATTTT. Residues: CATSRAGDTQYF. This sequence joins TRBV24-1 and TRBJ2-3; TRBD2 matches 7 bases. Germline values: CDR1 KGHDR, CDR2 SFDVKD. Trimming cost V 7 bases and J 6 bases; bases outside gene matches: 3. The CDR3 length is 12 residues.